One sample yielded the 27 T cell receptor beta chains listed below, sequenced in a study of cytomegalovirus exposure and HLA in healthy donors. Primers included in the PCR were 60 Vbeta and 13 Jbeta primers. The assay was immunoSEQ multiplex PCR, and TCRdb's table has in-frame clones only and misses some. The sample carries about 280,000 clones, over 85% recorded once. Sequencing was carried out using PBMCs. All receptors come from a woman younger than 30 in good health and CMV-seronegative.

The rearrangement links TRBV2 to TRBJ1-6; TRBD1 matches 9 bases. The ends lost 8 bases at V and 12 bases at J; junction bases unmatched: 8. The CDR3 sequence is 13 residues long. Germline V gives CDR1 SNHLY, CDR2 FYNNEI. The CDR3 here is CASPGQGSGPLHF. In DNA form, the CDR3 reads TGTGCCAGCCCGGGACAGGGATCGGGACCCCTCCACTTT.

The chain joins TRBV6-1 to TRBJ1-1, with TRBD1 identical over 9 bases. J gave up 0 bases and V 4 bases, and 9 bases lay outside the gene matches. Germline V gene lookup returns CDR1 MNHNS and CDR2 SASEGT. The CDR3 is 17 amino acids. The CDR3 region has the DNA TGTGCCAGCAGTGGGACAGGGGAGTCAGTCATGAACACTGAAGCTTTCTTT. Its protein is CASSGTGESVMNTEAFF.

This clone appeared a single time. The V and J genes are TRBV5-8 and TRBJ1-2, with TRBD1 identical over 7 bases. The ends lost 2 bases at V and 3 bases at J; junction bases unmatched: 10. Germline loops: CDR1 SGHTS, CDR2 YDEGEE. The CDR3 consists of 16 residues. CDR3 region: CASSLPDRVRYYGYTF. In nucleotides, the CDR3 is TGTGCCAGCAGCTTACCCGACAGGGTCAGGTACTATGGCTACACCTTC.

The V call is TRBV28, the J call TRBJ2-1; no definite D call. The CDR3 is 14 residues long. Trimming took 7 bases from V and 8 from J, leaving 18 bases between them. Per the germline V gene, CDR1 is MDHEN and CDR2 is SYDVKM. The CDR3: CASTLSERIYEQFF. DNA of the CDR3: TGTGCCAGCACCCTCAGCGAACGTATTTATGAGCAGTTCTTC.

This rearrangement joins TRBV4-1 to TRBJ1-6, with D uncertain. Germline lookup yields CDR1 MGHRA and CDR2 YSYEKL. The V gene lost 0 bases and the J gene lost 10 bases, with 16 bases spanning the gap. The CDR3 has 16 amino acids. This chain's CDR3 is CASSQDYNARGSPLHF. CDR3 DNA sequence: TGCGCCAGCAGCCAAGATTATAACGCGCGCGGATCACCCCTCCACTTT.

CDR3 sequence (DNA): TGTGCCAGCAGCGTAGACGGGGGGAACACAGATACGCAGTATTTT. Protein: CASSVDGGNTDTQYF. The chain is built from TRBV9 and TRBJ2-3; 7 nucleotides line up with TRBD2. With 0 bases clipped from V and 2 bases from J, the junction kept 3 bases outside the gene matches. Germline CDR1 and CDR2: SGDLS and YYNGEE. The CDR3 sequence is 15 residues long.

CDR3 sequence reads: CAIRSTRGGETGELFF. The CDR3 DNA is TGTGCCATCAGGTCAACAAGAGGGGGTGAGACCGGGGAGCTGTTTTTT. The chain carries TRBV10-3 and TRBJ2-2, with a possible D match to TRBD1 (6 bases). V lost 6 bases, J lost 5 bases, and 19 bases lay in between. CDR3 length: 16 residues. Germline V lookup: CDR1 ENHRY, CDR2 SYGVKD.

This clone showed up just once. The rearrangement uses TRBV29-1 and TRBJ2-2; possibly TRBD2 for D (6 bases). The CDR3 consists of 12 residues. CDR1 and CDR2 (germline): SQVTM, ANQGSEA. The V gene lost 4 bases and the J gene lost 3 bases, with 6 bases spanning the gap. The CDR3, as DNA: TGCAGCGTTGGGGGGGACACCGGGGAGCTGTTTTTT. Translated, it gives CSVGGDTGELFF.

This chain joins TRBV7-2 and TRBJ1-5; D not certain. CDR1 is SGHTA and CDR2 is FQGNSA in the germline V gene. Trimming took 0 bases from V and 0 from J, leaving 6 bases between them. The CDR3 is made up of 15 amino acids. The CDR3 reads CASSLARDSNQPQHF. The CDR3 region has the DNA TGTGCCAGCAGCTTAGCGAGGGATAGCAATCAGCCCCAGCATTTT.

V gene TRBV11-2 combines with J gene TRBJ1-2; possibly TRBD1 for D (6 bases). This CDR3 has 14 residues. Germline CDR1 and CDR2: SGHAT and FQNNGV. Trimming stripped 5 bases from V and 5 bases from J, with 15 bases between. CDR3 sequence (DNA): TGTGCCAGCAGCCGCGGACAGAGGCTATATGGCTACACCTTC. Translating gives CASSRGQRLYGYTF.

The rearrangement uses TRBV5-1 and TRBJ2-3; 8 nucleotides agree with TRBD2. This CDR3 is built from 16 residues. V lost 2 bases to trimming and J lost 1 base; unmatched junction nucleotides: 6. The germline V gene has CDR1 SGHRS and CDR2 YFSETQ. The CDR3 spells CASSFVAGTRTDTQYF. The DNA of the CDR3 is TGCGCCAGCAGCTTCGTAGCGGGGACCCGCACAGATACGCAGTATTTT.

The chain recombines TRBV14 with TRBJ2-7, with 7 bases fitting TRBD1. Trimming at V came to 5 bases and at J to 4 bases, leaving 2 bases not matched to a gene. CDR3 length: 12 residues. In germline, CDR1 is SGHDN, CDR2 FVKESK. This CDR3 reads CASSIQGYEQYF. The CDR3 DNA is TGTGCCAGCAGCATACAGGGGTACGAGCAGTACTTC. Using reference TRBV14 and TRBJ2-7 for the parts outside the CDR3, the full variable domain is EAGVTQFPSHSVIEKGQTVTLRCDPISGHDNLYWYRRVMGKEIKFLLHFVKESKQDESGMPNNRFLAERTGGTYSTLKVQPAELEDSGVYFCASSIQGYEQYFGPGTRLTVT.

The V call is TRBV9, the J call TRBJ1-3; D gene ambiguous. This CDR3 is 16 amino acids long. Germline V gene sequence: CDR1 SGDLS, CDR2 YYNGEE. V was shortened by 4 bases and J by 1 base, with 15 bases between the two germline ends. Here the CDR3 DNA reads TGTGCCAGCAGCCCGAACATCGCAGGATCTGGAAACACCATATATTTT. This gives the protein CASSPNIAGSGNTIYF.

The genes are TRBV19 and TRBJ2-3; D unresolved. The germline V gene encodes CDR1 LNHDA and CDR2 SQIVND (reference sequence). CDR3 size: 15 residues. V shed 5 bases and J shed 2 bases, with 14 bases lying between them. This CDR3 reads CASSPGGYHTDTQYF. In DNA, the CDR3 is TGTGCCAGTAGTCCCGGCGGTTACCACACAGATACGCAGTATTTT.

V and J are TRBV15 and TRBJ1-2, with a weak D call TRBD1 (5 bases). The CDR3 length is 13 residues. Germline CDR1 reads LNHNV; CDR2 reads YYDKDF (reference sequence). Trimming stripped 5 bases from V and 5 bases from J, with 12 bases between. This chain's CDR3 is CATSQGRRYGYTF. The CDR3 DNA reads TGTGCCACCAGCCAGGGCCGTCGGTATGGCTACACCTTC. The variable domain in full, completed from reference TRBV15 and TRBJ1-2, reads DAMVIQNPRYQVTQFGKPVTLSCSQTLNHNVMYWYQQKSSQAPKLLFHYYDKDFNNEADTPDNFQSRRPNTSFCFLDIRSPGLGDTAMYLCATSQGRRYGYTFGSGTRLTVV.

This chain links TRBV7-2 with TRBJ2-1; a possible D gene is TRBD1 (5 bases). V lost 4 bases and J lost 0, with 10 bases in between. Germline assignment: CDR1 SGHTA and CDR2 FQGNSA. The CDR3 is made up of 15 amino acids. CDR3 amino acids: CASSSQTASYNEQFF. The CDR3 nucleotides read TGTGCCAGCAGCTCCCAGACAGCCTCCTACAATGAGCAGTTCTTC.

CDR3 amino acids: CATQWGHPDTQYF. The CDR3 bases are TGTGCCACCCAATGGGGGCACCCAGATACGCAGTATTTT. The chain links TRBV6-5 to TRBJ2-3, with D maybe TRBD1 (6 bases). This CDR3 comprises 13 residues. CDR1 and CDR2 (germline): MNHEY, SVGAGI. V shed 10 bases and J shed 4 bases, with 15 bases lying between them.

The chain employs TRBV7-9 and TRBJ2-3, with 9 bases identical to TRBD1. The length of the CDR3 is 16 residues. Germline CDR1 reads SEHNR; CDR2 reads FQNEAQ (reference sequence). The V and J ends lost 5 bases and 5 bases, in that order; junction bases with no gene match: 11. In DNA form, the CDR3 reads TGTGCCAGCAGCGCACACTGGACAGGGGAGGTAGATACGCAGTATTTT. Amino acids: CASSAHWTGEVDTQYF.

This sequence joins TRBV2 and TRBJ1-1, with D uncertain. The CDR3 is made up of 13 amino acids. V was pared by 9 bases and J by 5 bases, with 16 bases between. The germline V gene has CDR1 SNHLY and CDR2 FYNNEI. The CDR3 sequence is CARLWGEGTEAFF. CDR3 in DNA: TGTGCCAGGCTTTGGGGAGAAGGAACTGAAGCTTTCTTT.

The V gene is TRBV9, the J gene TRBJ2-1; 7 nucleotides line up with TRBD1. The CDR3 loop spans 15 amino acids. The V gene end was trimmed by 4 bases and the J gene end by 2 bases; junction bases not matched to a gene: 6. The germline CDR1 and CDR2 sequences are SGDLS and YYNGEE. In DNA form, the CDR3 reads TGTGCCAGCAGCAGCAGACAGGGCCCCTACAATGAGCAGTTCTTC. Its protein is CASSSRQGPYNEQFF.

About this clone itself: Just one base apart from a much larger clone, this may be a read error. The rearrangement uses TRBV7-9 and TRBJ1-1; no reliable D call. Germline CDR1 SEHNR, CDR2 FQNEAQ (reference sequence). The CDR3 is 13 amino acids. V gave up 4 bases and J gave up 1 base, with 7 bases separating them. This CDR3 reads CASSYVQNTEAFF. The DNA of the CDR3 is TGTGCCAGCAGCTACGTACAGAACACTGAAGCTTTCTTT.

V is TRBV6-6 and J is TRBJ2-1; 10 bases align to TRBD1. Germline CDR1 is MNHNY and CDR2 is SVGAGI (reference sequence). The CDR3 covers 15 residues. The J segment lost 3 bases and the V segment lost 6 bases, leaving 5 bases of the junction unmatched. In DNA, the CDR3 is TGTGCCAGCAGAAACCGGGACAGGGGCTACAATGAGCAGTTCTTC. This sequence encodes CASRNRDRGYNEQFF.

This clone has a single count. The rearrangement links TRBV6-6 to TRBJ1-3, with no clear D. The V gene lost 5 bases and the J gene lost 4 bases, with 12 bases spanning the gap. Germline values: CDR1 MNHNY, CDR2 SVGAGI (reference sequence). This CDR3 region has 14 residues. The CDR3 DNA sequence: TGTGCCAGCAGTCTTACCGGGTTGGGAAACACCATATATTTT. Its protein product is CASSLTGLGNTIYF.

CDR3 amino acids: CASSGVDTPNEKLFF. The CDR3 coding sequence is TGTGCCAGCAGCGGAGTGGACACACCTAATGAAAAACTGTTTTTT. The chain joins TRBV2 to TRBJ1-4, with D tentatively TRBD1 (5 bases). V was shortened by 6 bases and J by 3 bases, with 14 bases between the two germline ends. Germline CDR1 and CDR2: SNHLY and FYNNEI. The CDR3 contains 15 residues.

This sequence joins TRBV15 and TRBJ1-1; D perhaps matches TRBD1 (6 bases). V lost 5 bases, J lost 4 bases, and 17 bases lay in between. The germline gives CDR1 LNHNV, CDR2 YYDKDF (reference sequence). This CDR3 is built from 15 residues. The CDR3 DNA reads TGTGCCACCAGCGCACTACAGGGATCGGGCACTGAAGCTTTCTTT. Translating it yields CATSALQGSGTEAFF.

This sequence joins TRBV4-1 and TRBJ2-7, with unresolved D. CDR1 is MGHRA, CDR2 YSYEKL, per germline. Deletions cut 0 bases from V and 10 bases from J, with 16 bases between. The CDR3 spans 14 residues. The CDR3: CASSQDGGWADQYF. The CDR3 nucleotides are TGCGCCAGCAGCCAAGATGGTGGTTGGGCAGACCAGTACTTC.

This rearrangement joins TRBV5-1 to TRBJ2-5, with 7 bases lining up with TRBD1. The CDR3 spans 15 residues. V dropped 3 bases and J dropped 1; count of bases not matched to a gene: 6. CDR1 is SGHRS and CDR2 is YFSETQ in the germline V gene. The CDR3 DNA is TGCGCCAGCAGCTATCTAGGGGACAGCCAAGAGACCCAGTACTTC. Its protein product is CASSYLGDSQETQYF. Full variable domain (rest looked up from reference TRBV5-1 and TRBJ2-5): KAGVTQTPRYLIKTRGQQVTLSCSPISGHRSVSWYQQTPGQGLQFLFEYFSETQRNKGNFPGRFSGRQFSNSRSEMNVSTLELGDSALYLCASSYLGDSQETQYFGPGTRLLVL.